The sequence of this T cell receptor beta chain was determined in a study of cytomegalovirus exposure and HLA in healthy donors. Study observations and caveats: A prior analysis recorded that most TCR beta V segments were productive about 90% or about 30% of the time. The investigators catalogued 160 or so TCR beta chains as cytomegalovirus-associated. Presence/absence results assume similar sequencing depth per donor, which may not hold.

Worth noting for this clone: Its target is not known.

Despite likely unrecorded immune exposures, the donors were nominally healthy at the time of sampling. Amplification used 60 Vbeta primers and 13 Jbeta primers. Assay used: immunoSEQ multiplex PCR; TCRdb lists only in-frame clones, some missing. The sample data list about 200,000 clones. Germline V gene sequence: CDR1 SGHTA, CDR2 FQGNSA. The trim removed 5 bases at V and 3 bases at J, leaving 4 bases unmatched. The CDR3 consists of 14 residues. Sequencing was performed on PBMCs. This sequence was found in a boy younger than 18 in good health and CMV-seronegative. This chain uses TRBV7-2 with TRBJ2-7; 10 nucleotides line up with TRBD1. The CDR3 DNA follows: TGTGCCAGCAGCCGGGACAGGGGACTCTACGAGCAGTACTTC. It yields the protein CASSRDRGLYEQYF.